Listed below are T cell receptor beta chains from one sample, sequenced in a study of shared clonotypes between healthy human individuals. Assay used: immunoSEQ multiplex PCR; TCRdb lists only in-frame clones, some missing. The data contain roughly 2,000,000 clones, roughly 95% of them singletons. Material: naive CD8+ T cells sorted from blood. The origin of the receptors is a man between 18 and 29 years old in good health. Each CDR3 is given with its conserved first and last residue. Each record gives: D gene, V gene, J gene, CDR3 protein, CDR3 DNA. The D gene is left open where the match is weak.

>TRBD1|TRBV4-1|TRBJ2-7
CASSPTGGDYEQYF
TGCGCCAGCAGCCCGACAGGGGGCGATTACGAGCAGTACTTC
>TRBD1|TRBV19|TRBJ1-3
CASSMGDSSGNTIYF
TGTGCCAGTAGTATGGGGGACAGCTCTGGAAACACCATATATTTT
>NA|TRBV14|TRBJ2-7
CASSPLSYEQYF
TGTGCCAGCAGCCCCCTCTCCTACGAGCAGTACTTC
>NA|TRBV19|TRBJ2-2
CASSITGTTGELFF
TGTGCCAGTAGTATAACAGGGACCACCGGGGAGCTGTTTTTT
>NA|TRBV19|TRBJ1-4
CAVSRVGEEKLFF
TGTGCCGTAAGCAGGGTCGGAGAGGAAAAACTGTTTTTT
>NA|TRBV6-5|TRBJ1-1
CASRSTRNTEAFF
TGTGCCAGCAGGTCGACCAGGAACACTGAAGCTTTCTTT
>NA|TRBV6-1|TRBJ1-5
CASSDTARPQHF
TGTGCCAGCAGCGACACAGCTCGGCCCCAGCATTTT
>NA|TRBV5-6|TRBJ2-7
CASSFGGSWEQYF
TGTGCCAGCAGCTTCGGAGGGTCCTGGGAGCAGTACTTC
>NA|TRBV7-9|TRBJ2-1
CASSFGRTGDEQFF
TGTGCCAGCAGCTTTGGTCGAACTGGCGATGAGCAGTTCTTC
>NA|TRBV6-5|TRBJ1-1
CASSLRDRDPTEAFF
TGTGCCAGCAGTTTGAGAGACCGGGACCCCACTGAAGCTTTCTTT
>TRBD1|TRBV15|TRBJ2-3
CAEQGARFTDTQYF
TGTGCCGAACAGGGGGCTCGTTTTACAGATACGCAGTATTTT
>NA|TRBV2|TRBJ2-7
CASSFGFSYEQYF
TGTGCCAGCAGTTTTGGGTTTTCCTACGAGCAGTACTTC
>NA|TRBV19|TRBJ2-1
CASSIDSVVTHYNEQFF
TGTGCCAGTAGTATCGACAGCGTGGTCACCCACTACAATGAGCAGTTCTTC
>NA|TRBV28|TRBJ1-4
CASSRSATNEKLFF
TGTGCCAGCAGTCGTTCGGCAACTAATGAAAAACTGTTTTTT
>TRBD2|TRBV29-1|TRBJ2-1
CSVELLAGGPSYNEQFF
TGCAGCGTTGAATTACTAGCGGGAGGGCCCTCCTACAATGAGCAGTTCTTC